Below, 26 T cell receptor beta chains from the same sample are listed, as sequenced in a study of a mutant IDH1 vaccine in newly diagnosed glioma. Measured with immunoSEQ multiplex PCR; TCRdb has only the in-frame clones, and not every one. The data hold about 68,000 clones, with 84% observed a single time. The time point: week 35, safety follow-up. Alongside topical imiquimod, each dose of vaccine comprised 300 ug of mutant IDH1 20-mer peptide. Their antigens remain unidentified. The sample consisted of PBMCs, taken from a glioma patient whose treatment included an IDH1 peptide vaccine. The receptors derive from a man aged 18 to 30 with glioma.

This chain joins TRBV4-1 and TRBJ1-3; D is unresolved. The CDR3 consists of 14 residues. Germline lookup yields CDR1 MGHRA and CDR2 YSYEKL. Trimming removed 1 base at V and 8 bases at J, with 12 bases between. CDR3 nucleotide sequence: TGCGCCAGCAGCCAAGTCGATCTTGGGGACACCATATATTTT. Its translation is CASSQVDLGDTIYF.

The CDR3 here is CATDGGYGYTF. The CDR3 DNA follows: TGTGCCACCGACGGAGGTTATGGCTACACCTTC. The gene calls are TRBV10-3 and TRBJ1-2; D remains unclear. The V end lost 10 bases, the J end lost 5 bases, and 11 bases lay between the germline ends. The germline gives CDR1 ENHRY, CDR2 SYGVKD. The CDR3 is 11 amino acids.

This clone has only one observation. The V gene is TRBV5-1, the J gene TRBJ1-2; 7 bases line up with TRBD1. Germline V gives CDR1 SGHRS, CDR2 YFSETQ. V trimming: 0 bases; J trimming: 7 bases; junction bases outside the gene matches: 9. There are 15 residues in the CDR3. CDR3: CASSLATGVVSGYTF. The CDR3 nucleotides read TGCGCCAGCAGCTTGGCCACAGGGGTGGTTTCTGGCTACACCTTC. The full variable domain, completed using reference TRBV5-1 and TRBJ1-2, is KAGVTQTPRYLIKTRGQQVTLSCSPISGHRSVSWYQQTPGQGLQFLFEYFSETQRNKGNFPGRFSGRQFSNSRSEMNVSTLELGDSALYLCASSLATGVVSGYTFGSGTRLTVV.

V is TRBV6-5 and J is TRBJ2-1; no clear D gene. V was pared by 6 bases and J by 3 bases, with 9 bases between. The CDR3 length is 13 residues. Germline loops: CDR1 MNHEY, CDR2 SVGAGI. CDR3 coding DNA: TGTGCCAGCAGCCCCCGGTTCTACAATGAGCAGTTCTTC. Translated: CASSPRFYNEQFF.

Only one count was recorded for this clone. The V and J genes are TRBV19 and TRBJ1-5; D might be TRBD1 (5 bases). Trimming pared 7 bases from V and 4 bases from J, leaving 20 bases between. Germline V gene data show CDR1 as LNHDA and CDR2 as SQIVND (reference sequence). This CDR3 contains 16 residues. CDR3 protein: CASNNIRAGWNQPQHF. The CDR3 DNA reads as TGTGCCAGTAATAATATCAGGGCAGGATGGAATCAGCCCCAGCATTTT.

The chain has TRBV5-6 and TRBJ1-2; D not resolved. V lost 4 bases to trimming and J lost 0 bases, with 16 bases between them. The CDR3 is 16 amino acids. The V gene's germline CDR1 is SGHDT and CDR2 YYEEEE. Here the CDR3 DNA reads TGTGCCAGCAGCCTGACTAGGACTACCGCTAACTATGGCTACACCTTC. Amino acids: CASSLTRTTANYGYTF. Combining the CDR3 with reference TRBV5-6 and TRBJ1-2 gives the whole variable domain DAGVTQSPTHLIKTRGQQVTLRCSPKSGHDTVSWYQQALGQGPQFIFQYYEEEERQRGNFPDRFSGHQFPNYSSELNVNALLLGDSALYLCASSLTRTTANYGYTFGSGTRLTVV.

The chain has TRBV19 and TRBJ1-2; the D is unclear. Germline CDR1 and CDR2: LNHDA and SQIVND (reference sequence). V lost 10 bases and J 7 bases, leaving 22 bases between the germline ends. The CDR3 is made up of 14 amino acids. CDR3: CATNKDGRFGGYTF. CDR3 DNA: TGTGCCACTAACAAGGACGGACGGTTTGGTGGCTACACCTTC.

This clone appeared once. The chain is built from TRBV6-1 and TRBJ2-3, with D perhaps TRBD1 (7 bases). This CDR3 comprises 14 residues. The germline V gene encodes CDR1 MNHNS and CDR2 SASEGT. V was pared by 6 bases and J by 1 base, with 11 bases between. The CDR3 coding sequence is TGTGCCAGCAGCGACAGGGAGGGCACAGATACGCAGTATTTT. Its protein is CASSDREGTDTQYF.

The rearrangement joins TRBV27 to TRBJ2-6; D is perhaps TRBD1 or TRBD2 (5 bases each). Trimming removed 3 bases from V and 0 bases from J, with 24 bases in between. Germline assignment: CDR1 MNHEY and CDR2 SMNVEV (reference sequence). The CDR3 length is 21 residues. CDR3: CASSLRGDWGSSSSGANVLTF. The CDR3 DNA follows: TGTGCCAGCAGTTTGAGGGGTGATTGGGGCAGCTCGAGCTCTGGGGCCAACGTCCTGACTTTC.

The chain recombines TRBV4-3 with TRBJ2-7, with D possibly matching TRBD2 (5 bases). The CDR3 covers 14 residues. Germline CDR1 is LGHNA and CDR2 is YSLEER. Trimming took 0 bases from V and 3 from J, leaving 9 bases between them. The CDR3 protein is CASSQDYGDYEQYF. The CDR3 DNA is TGCGCCAGCAGCCAAGATTACGGGGACTACGAGCAGTACTTC.

This clone was recorded only once. V usage is TRBV19 and J usage is TRBJ2-3; TRBD2 matches at 8 bases. V lost 6 bases and J lost 0; bases outside the gene matches: 11. Germline V gives CDR1 LNHDA, CDR2 SQIVND (reference sequence). This CDR3 region has 17 residues. The CDR3 loop reads CASSPWQAGASTDTQYF. CDR3 sequence (DNA): TGTGCCAGTAGCCCTTGGCAAGCGGGAGCAAGCACAGATACGCAGTATTTT.

The rearrangement joins TRBV29-1 to TRBJ2-1; unclear D gene. Germline values: CDR1 SQVTM, CDR2 ANQGSEA. The CDR3 is made up of 11 amino acids. V gave up 7 bases and J gave up 9 bases, with 13 bases separating them. The DNA of the CDR3 is TGCAGCGGCACCGAAAACAGTGAGCAGTTCTTC. Residues: CSGTENSEQFF.

The chain links TRBV4-2 to TRBJ1-2; perhaps TRBD1 as D (5 bases). CDR1 is LGHNA, CDR2 YNFKEQ, per germline. V was pared by 4 bases and J by 5 bases, with 11 bases between. CDR3 length equals 13 residues. The CDR3 DNA sequence: TGTGCCAGCAGCCCCGCCGGGGGGTATGGCTACACCTTC. It yields the protein CASSPAGGYGYTF.

The chain carries TRBV18 and TRBJ2-7; 12 bases are shared with TRBD2. The CDR3 has 14 residues. Unmatched junction bases numbered 8, after V lost 4 bases and J lost 10 bases. Germline V gives CDR1 KGHSH, CDR2 LQKENI. The CDR3 DNA sequence: TGTGCCAGCTCACAAGGACTAGCGGGGCTCCTTCAGTACTTC. Translated, it gives CASSQGLAGLLQYF.

The chain is built from TRBV5-4 and TRBJ2-5; D gene unclear. CDR3 length: 13 amino acids. V dropped 0 bases and J dropped 3 bases, with 6 bases sitting between them. CDR1 is SGHNT and CDR2 is YYREEE in the germline V gene (reference sequence). The CDR3 loop is CASSLESEETQYF. The CDR3 bases are TGTGCCAGCAGCTTGGAGTCGGAAGAGACCCAGTACTTC.

The CDR3 nucleotides are TGTGCCAGCAGTGACAGCTACGAGCAGTACTTC. Its protein product is CASSDSYEQYF. The chain employs TRBV2 and TRBJ2-7; D gene uncertain. CDR3 size: 11 residues. Germline loops: CDR1 SNHLY, CDR2 FYNNEI. V dropped 3 bases and J dropped 3 bases, with 3 bases sitting between them.

This chain links TRBV5-8 with TRBJ1-5; D gene uncertain. Trimming cost V 4 bases and J 0 bases, with 11 bases left between them. This CDR3 is 15 amino acids long. CDR1 is SGHTS, CDR2 YDEGEE, per germline. CDR3 sequence (DNA): TGTGCCAGCAGCCACGACTCTTATAGCAATCAGCCCCAGCATTTT. Translating it yields CASSHDSYSNQPQHF. Together with reference TRBV5-8 and TRBJ1-5, the CDR3 gives the full variable domain: EAGVTQSPTHLIKTRGQQATLRCSPISGHTSVYWYQQALGLGLQFLLWYDEGEERNRGNFPPRFSGRQFPNYSSELNVNALELEDSALYLCASSHDSYSNQPQHFGDGTRLSIL.

This clone was observed a handful of times. Compared with germline, one end of the junction differs, possibly owing to a read error. The chain combines TRBV7-7 with TRBJ1-4; the match to TRBD1 covers 10 bases. CDR1 is SSHAT and CDR2 is FNYEAQ in the germline V gene (reference sequence). This CDR3 has 12 amino acids. The CDR3 loop reads CASRDRGGKLFF. DNA for the CDR3: TGTGCTAGCAGGGACAGGGGCGGAAAACTGTTTTTT.

The chain combines TRBV4-1 with TRBJ1-1; TRBD1 agrees at 7 bases. This CDR3 region has 15 residues. Germline CDR1 MGHRA, CDR2 YSYEKL. V was clipped by 3 bases and J by 3 bases; unmatched bases: 7. CDR3 region: CASSQPRGRYTEAFF. CDR3 nucleotide sequence: TGCGCCAGCAGCCAGCCCAGGGGGAGGTACACTGAAGCTTTCTTT.

This chain joins TRBV2 and TRBJ1-6; D gene ambiguous. Trimming took 4 bases from V and 7 from J, leaving 14 bases between them. Germline-derived CDR1 and CDR2 are SNHLY and FYNNEI. This CDR3 spans 15 amino acids. Written as DNA, the CDR3 is TGTGCCAGCAGTGTAGCGAGGTCAGTGAATTCACCCCTCCACTTT. Its protein is CASSVARSVNSPLHF.

V usage is TRBV2 and J usage is TRBJ2-1; 10 bases map to TRBD2. Germline-derived CDR1 and CDR2 are SNHLY and FYNNEI. The CDR3 has 15 amino acids. V shed 0 bases, J shed 5 bases, and the junction held 1 base outside the gene matches. As DNA, the CDR3 is TGTGCCAGCAGTGAAGCAACTAGCGGGAACAATGAGCAGTTCTTC. Its translation: CASSEATSGNNEQFF.

The chain employs TRBV6-6 and TRBJ2-5; 14 nucleotides agree with TRBD2. Germline V CDR1 and CDR2: MNHNY, SVGAGI (reference sequence). With V trimmed by 2 bases and J by 5 bases, 4 bases remained unmatched. The CDR3 covers 16 residues. The CDR3 DNA reads TGTGCCAGCAGTTACCCGACTAGCGGGAGGGAGGAGACCCAGTACTTC. Its protein product is CASSYPTSGREETQYF.

This sequence joins TRBV6-5 and TRBJ1-5, with 10 positions matching TRBD1. The V and J ends lost 6 bases and 0 bases, in that order; junction bases with no gene match: 2. This CDR3 has 15 residues. Germline assignment: CDR1 MNHEY and CDR2 SVGAGI. For the CDR3, the DNA is TGTGCCAGCAGCCGGGACAGGGGTAGCAATCAGCCCCAGCATTTT. Translating it yields CASSRDRGSNQPQHF.

J is TRBJ1-1 and V is TRBV4-1; D is possibly TRBD1 (5 bases). V lost 4 bases, J lost 0 bases, and 9 bases lay in between. Germline loops: CDR1 MGHRA, CDR2 YSYEKL. The CDR3 is 14 residues long. Written as DNA, the CDR3 is TGCGCCAGCAGCCCGCCAGGGCTGAACACTGAAGCTTTCTTT. Amino acids: CASSPPGLNTEAFF.

This chain uses TRBV27 with TRBJ2-1, with D uncertain. Trimming took 3 bases from V and 6 from J, leaving 3 bases between them. This CDR3 region has 11 residues. Germline V CDR1 and CDR2: MNHEY, SMNVEV (reference sequence). CDR3 nucleotides: TGTGCCAGCAGTTTTAGCAATGAGCAGTTCTTC. It specifies CASSFSNEQFF.

The rearrangement uses TRBV7-3 and TRBJ1-2, with no clear D. This CDR3 is 14 amino acids long. V dropped 4 bases and J dropped 0 bases, with 9 bases sitting between them. CDR1 is SGHTA, CDR2 FQGTGA, per germline. In nucleotides, the CDR3 is TGTGCCAGCAGCTGGGGAAGGGCTAACTATGGCTACACCTTC. This encodes CASSWGRANYGYTF.